This TCR beta chain was sequenced for a study of cytomegalovirus exposure and HLA in healthy donors. As to this clone: The antigen remains unidentified. Other DNA variants within this sample encode the same CDR3.

V shed 0 bases and J shed 0 bases, with 7 bases lying between them. Germline V gene lookup returns CDR1 SGHRS and CDR2 YFSETQ. The CDR3 runs to 15 residues. This PCR relied on a set of 60 Vbeta primers and 13 Jbeta primers. TCRdb's copy holds only in-frame clones and misses some; the assay was immunoSEQ multiplex PCR. The sample includes about 34,000 clones. Though nominally healthy at sampling, donors likely had unrecorded immune exposures. Study-wide findings and caveats: Evidence from a later analysis indicated that most CMV-associated TCR beta chains looked HLA-restricted.

The sample consisted of PBMCs. The clonotype comes from a woman in her thirties or forties in good health and CMV-seropositive. The chain uses TRBV5-1 and TRBJ2-1; no firm D call. The CDR3 nucleotides read TGCGCCAGCAGCTTGGAAACTCCCTCCTACAATGAGCAGTTCTTC. This codes for CASSLETPSYNEQFF.